The TCR beta chain described here comes from a study of identical twins. Study observations and caveats: Where beta out-of-frame sequences were concerned, excess twin sharing was weaker.

A template switching step contributed a universal primer site, while unique molecular identifiers were present in the cDNA. TCRdb analysed the 5' RACE reads with MiXCR anew, one entry per CDR3 protein. The table shows approximately 700,000 distinct CDR3 sequences, with roughly 6% occurring only once. The CDR3 runs to 15 residues. V lost 2 bases, J lost 4 bases, and 13 bases lay in between. There are many counts of this clonotype. Its antigen is still unknown. Only healthy Caucasians were included as donors. The rearrangement uses TRBV12-3 or TRBV12-4 and TRBJ2-3, with D maybe TRBD2 (5 bases). The sample was naive T cells sorted from blood. The clonotype comes from a man younger than 35 in good health. CDR3 sequence reads: CASSLTTEGPDTQYF. As DNA, the CDR3 is TGTGCCAGCAGTTTAACCACCGAGGGCCCAGATACGCAGTATTTT.